Following are 22 T cell receptor beta chains from one sample sequenced in a study of blood T cell repertoires in COVID-19. The data were produced by immunoSEQ multiplex PCR, yet TCRdb's version contains in-frame clones alone and is incomplete. The profile covers 100,000 or so clones, with about 85% appearing a single time and around an eighth taken by the ten largest. The sequenced sample consisted of peripheral blood. The receptor source for this set is a man between 50 and 59 years old with active or convalescent COVID-19.

The CDR3 DNA follows: TGCAGCGTTGACATGAACACTGAAGCTTTCTTT. Translation: CSVDMNTEAFF. This chain uses TRBV29-1 with TRBJ1-1, with D hard to call. The CDR3 consists of 11 residues. The V and J ends lost 3 bases and 0 bases respectively, with 2 bases between them. Germline CDR1 reads SQVTM; CDR2 reads ANQGSEA.

This clone was counted between two and nine times. The chain is built from TRBV9 and TRBJ2-3; the match to TRBD2 covers 7 bases. The J segment lost 11 bases and the V segment lost 0 bases, leaving 6 bases of the junction unmatched. Germline CDR1 is SGDLS and CDR2 is YYNGEE. CDR3 length: 13 residues. CDR3 sequence reads: CASSVDSLAMQYF. In DNA form, the CDR3 reads TGTGCCAGCAGCGTAGATTCACTAGCGATGCAGTATTTT.

The chain couples TRBV3-1 (or the pseudogene TRBV3-2) to TRBJ1-1; D gene ambiguous. The V gene's germline CDR1 is LGHDT and CDR2 YNNKEL (reference sequence). The CDR3 is 14 amino acids. Trimming removed 2 bases at V and 1 base at J, with 8 bases between. The chain's CDR3 is CASSQLTPNTEAFF. The DNA of the CDR3 is TGTGCCAGCAGCCAACTAACGCCGAACACTGAAGCTTTCTTT.

This chain joins TRBV2 and TRBJ2-1; D is uncertain. The V gene's germline CDR1 is SNHLY and CDR2 FYNNEI. There are 13 residues in the CDR3. V was clipped by 5 bases and J by 3 bases, with 8 bases between them. As DNA, the CDR3 is TGTGCCAGCAGTTTACAGAACTACAATGAGCAGTTCTTC. It codes for CASSLQNYNEQFF.

The chain has TRBV7-9 and TRBJ2-1, with a tentative D call TRBD2 (7 bases). CDR1 SEHNR and CDR2 FQNEAQ come from the germline V gene (reference sequence). This CDR3 has 15 residues. Trimming took 4 bases from V and 4 from J, leaving 14 bases between them. The DNA for the CDR3 is TGTGCCAGCAGCTCTAGCGGAGGGGGTTACAATGAGCAGTTCTTC. Translated, it gives CASSSSGGGYNEQFF.

The V and J genes are TRBV2 and TRBJ1-1, with no clear D. Germline V CDR1 and CDR2: SNHLY, FYNNEI. The CDR3 covers 13 residues. Trimming removed 3 bases at V and 10 bases at J, with 15 bases between. CDR3 sequence reads: CASSDRLLLGAFF. The CDR3 DNA is TGTGCCAGCAGTGACAGGCTACTCCTTGGAGCTTTCTTT.

V gene TRBV5-8 combines with J gene TRBJ1-4; D is unresolved. The CDR3 loop spans 13 amino acids. Looked up from germline, CDR1 is SGHTS and CDR2 is YDEGEE. Deletions cut 3 bases from V and 8 bases from J, with 11 bases between. The CDR3 nucleotides read TGTGCCAGCAGCTCGGAGGAAGGGGAAAAACTGTTTTTT. Protein: CASSSEEGEKLFF.

This chain connects TRBV2 to TRBJ2-1; D perhaps matches TRBD2 (6 bases). Per germline, CDR1 SNHLY and CDR2 FYNNEI. The CDR3 has 15 amino acids. V was cut by 4 bases and J by 2 bases, with 12 bases left in between. CDR3 sequence reads: CASSAGLAAYNEQFF. Written as DNA, the CDR3 is TGTGCCAGCAGTGCGGGACTTGCGGCCTACAATGAGCAGTTCTTC.

The chain is built from TRBV6-5 and TRBJ1-2; tentatively, D is TRBD1 (6 bases). The V end lost 6 bases, the J end lost 7 bases, and 18 bases lay between the germline ends. The CDR3 has 14 amino acids. Germline V lookup: CDR1 MNHEY, CDR2 SVGAGI. In DNA, the CDR3 is TGTGCCAGCAGCGGGGAGGGAGGAGGGGGTGGCTACACCTTC. Amino acids: CASSGEGGGGGYTF.

This chain joins TRBV5-1 and TRBJ2-1; D is possibly TRBD1 (6 bases). Looked up from germline, CDR1 is SGHRS and CDR2 is YFSETQ. V was trimmed by 6 bases and J by 5 bases, leaving 24 bases between them. The CDR3 runs to 17 residues. The CDR3 nucleotides read TGCGCCAGCAACCCCGGTTCCGGGACACAAAACCACAATGAGCAGTTCTTC. Translating it yields CASNPGSGTQNHNEQFF. Full variable domain (missing parts from reference TRBV5-1 and TRBJ2-1): KAGVTQTPRYLIKTRGQQVTLSCSPISGHRSVSWYQQTPGQGLQFLFEYFSETQRNKGNFPGRFSGRQFSNSRSEMNVSTLELGDSALYLCASNPGSGTQNHNEQFFGPGTRLTVL.

This chain links TRBV5-1 with TRBJ2-3, with TRBD1 identical over 8 bases. This CDR3 contains 16 residues. Trimming cost V 0 bases and J 6 bases; bases outside gene matches: 9. From germline, CDR1 is SGHRS and CDR2 YFSETQ. This CDR3 is CASSLGGTGRADTQYF. The CDR3 DNA reads as TGCGCCAGCAGCTTGGGGGGGACAGGAAGGGCGGATACGCAGTATTTT.

V gene TRBV3-1 (or the pseudogene TRBV3-2) combines with J gene TRBJ1-2, with D perhaps matching TRBD1 (5 bases). In germline, CDR1 is LGHDT, CDR2 YNNKEL (reference sequence). This CDR3 has 13 residues. Trimming shortened V by 0 bases and J by 8 bases, and 10 bases separated the two germline ends. In DNA form, the CDR3 reads TGTGCCAGCAGCCAAGAGGGGCGTTGGGGCTACACCTTC. This encodes CASSQEGRWGYTF.

The chain uses TRBV6-6 and TRBJ2-1, with 7 positions matching TRBD2. CDR1 is MNHNY and CDR2 is SVGAGI in the germline V gene (reference sequence). V lost 0 bases and J lost 4; bases outside the gene matches: 3. The length of the CDR3 is 15 residues. The CDR3 region is CASSYSKGLYNEQFF. Here the CDR3 DNA reads TGTGCCAGCAGTTACTCGAAGGGACTATACAATGAGCAGTTCTTC.

This clone was seen once. The chain recombines TRBV4-2 with TRBJ2-3; 13 nucleotides align to TRBD2. With 0 bases clipped from V and 7 bases from J, the junction kept 10 bases outside the gene matches. CDR1 is LGHNA and CDR2 is YNFKEQ in the germline V gene. The CDR3 contains 18 residues. In DNA form, the CDR3 reads TGTGCCAGCAGCCAAGATCCGGAGACTAGCGGGAGGCTGAATACGCAGTATTTT. It is translated as CASSQDPETSGRLNTQYF.

The chain is built from TRBV9 and TRBJ2-3; tentatively, D is TRBD2 (6 bases). Trimming took off 7 bases at V and 3 bases at J, with 18 bases between the two ends. The germline V gene has CDR1 SGDLS and CDR2 YYNGEE. The CDR3 sequence is 15 residues long. The DNA for the CDR3 is TGTGCCAGCGCGACGACTGCCGGGAGTACAGATACGCAGTATTTT. Translated: CASATTAGSTDTQYF.

This clone was found a few times. The chain joins TRBV7-6 to TRBJ2-1, with a possible D match to TRBD1 (6 bases). The CDR3 runs to 15 residues. CDR1 and CDR2 (germline): SGHVS, FNYEAQ. Trimming shortened V by 5 bases and J by 0 bases, and 11 bases separated the two germline ends. This CDR3 reads CASSRQGGSYNEQFF. CDR3 in DNA: TGTGCCAGCAGCCGACAAGGGGGCTCCTACAATGAGCAGTTCTTC.

CDR3 in amino acids: CASSLRGFLDTQYF. For the CDR3, the DNA is TGTGCCAGCAGTCTGCGTGGTTTTTTAGATACGCAGTATTTT. The chain joins TRBV27 to TRBJ2-3, with D hard to call. Germline assignment: CDR1 MNHEY and CDR2 SMNVEV (reference sequence). The V end lost 5 bases, the J end lost 5 bases, and 14 bases lay between the germline ends. The CDR3 loop spans 14 amino acids.

The chain couples TRBV6-2 or TRBV6-3 to TRBJ1-2; 8 bases match TRBD1. The CDR3 runs to 12 residues. J lost 6 bases, V lost 4 bases, and 1 base had no gene match. Germline V gene data show CDR1 as MNHEY and CDR2 as SVGEGT. CDR3 protein: CASSLTGDGYTF. CDR3 DNA sequence: TGTGCCAGCAGTTTGACAGGGGATGGCTACACCTTC.

The chain joins TRBV5-1 to TRBJ2-3; the match to TRBD2 covers 14 bases. With V trimmed by 0 bases and J by 5 bases, 2 bases remained unmatched. CDR3 length: 16 residues. The germline gives CDR1 SGHRS, CDR2 YFSETQ. In nucleotides, the CDR3 is TGCGCCAGCAGCTTGGGACTAGCGGGAGGGCAAGATACGCAGTATTTT. This codes for CASSLGLAGGQDTQYF.

V usage is TRBV6-5 and J usage is TRBJ1-5; 7 bases align to TRBD1. Germline V gives CDR1 MNHEY, CDR2 SVGAGI. After removal of 8 bases from V and 2 bases from J, the junction contained 9 bases not matched to a gene. The CDR3 sequence is 15 residues long. The CDR3 loop reads CASCDRERGNQPQHF. CDR3 nucleotide sequence: TGTGCCAGCTGCGACAGGGAGAGGGGCAATCAGCCCCAGCATTTT.

The rearrangement joins TRBV5-1 to TRBJ2-7; 8 bases fit TRBD1. CDR3 length: 16 residues. V was pared by 0 bases and J by 6 bases, with 11 bases of the junction left unmatched. The V gene's germline CDR1 is SGHRS and CDR2 YFSETQ. CDR3 coding DNA: TGCGCCAGCAGCTTGGCCAGGACAGGGAGTCAGGGCGAGCAGTACTTC. Protein: CASSLARTGSQGEQYF.

This rearrangement joins TRBV27 to TRBJ2-1; 14 positions agree with TRBD2. V lost 0 bases, J lost 8 bases, and 3 bases stayed unmatched. The CDR3 contains 16 residues. CDR1 and CDR2 (germline): MNHEY, SMNVEV (reference sequence). The CDR3 DNA follows: TGTGCCAGCAGTTTATCGGGGACTAGCGGGAGCTATGAGCAGTTCTTC. Its protein product is CASSLSGTSGSYEQFF.